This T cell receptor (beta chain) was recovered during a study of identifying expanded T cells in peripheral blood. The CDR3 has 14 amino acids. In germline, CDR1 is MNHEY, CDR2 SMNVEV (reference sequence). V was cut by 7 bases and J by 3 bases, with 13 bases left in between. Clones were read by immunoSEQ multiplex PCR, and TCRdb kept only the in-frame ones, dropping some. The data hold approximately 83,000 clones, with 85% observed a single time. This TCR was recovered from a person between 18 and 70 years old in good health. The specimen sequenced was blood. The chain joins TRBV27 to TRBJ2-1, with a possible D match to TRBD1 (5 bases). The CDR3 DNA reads TGTGCCAGCACCTCGGGTACAGGCTACAATGAGCAGTTCTTC. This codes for CASTSGTGYNEQFF.